Shown below are 10 T cell receptor beta chains from a single sample sequenced in a study of shared clonotypes between healthy human individuals. Some clones are missing from TCRdb's copy, which holds only in-frame ones; the method was immunoSEQ multiplex PCR. Of 2 million to 2.5 million clones in the sample, around 95% are singletons; the top ten hold 0.1% to 0.15%. The sequenced material came from naive CD4+ T cells sorted from blood. The subset here: CD45RA+ positively selected. The origin of the receptors is a man in his late teens or twenties in good health.

The J gene is TRBJ2-7, the V gene TRBV25-1, with D possibly matching TRBD2 (5 bases). CDR3 length: 16 amino acids. V was shortened by 5 bases and J by 1 base, with 18 bases between the two germline ends. In germline, CDR1 is MGHDK, CDR2 SYGVNS. CDR3 DNA: TGTGCCAGCAGTCCCCTCTTTACTAGTGTATCCTACGAGCAGTACTTC. It is translated as CASSPLFTSVSYEQYF.

This chain connects TRBV10-2 to TRBJ2-2, with a weak D call TRBD2 (6 bases). The CDR3 covers 14 residues. The V gene's germline CDR1 is WSHSY and CDR2 SAAADI. V was clipped by 1 base and J by 4 bases, with 7 bases between them. In DNA form, the CDR3 reads TGCGCCAGCAGTGAGTGGAGGGGCACCGGGGAGCTGTTTTTT. Translation: CASSEWRGTGELFF.

This rearrangement joins TRBV2 to TRBJ2-3; 10 nucleotides match TRBD2. Germline values: CDR1 SNHLY, CDR2 FYNNEI. J lost 1 base, V lost 10 bases, and 2 bases had no gene match. CDR3 length: 13 residues. CDR3 nucleotides: TGTGCCATCGGGACTAGCGGCACAGATACGCAGTATTTT. It codes for CAIGTSGTDTQYF. Combining the CDR3 with reference TRBV2 and TRBJ2-3 gives the whole variable domain EPEVTQTPSHQVTQMGQEVILRCVPISNHLYFYWYRQILGQKVEFLVSFYNNEISEKSEIFDDQFSVERPDGSNFTLKIRSTKLEDSAMYFCAIGTSGTDTQYFGPGTRLTVL.

The chain employs TRBV4-1 and TRBJ2-5, with 15 nucleotides matching TRBD2. Germline loops: CDR1 MGHRA, CDR2 YSYEKL. V lost 3 bases to trimming and J lost 5 bases; unmatched junction nucleotides: 7. The CDR3 has 17 residues. CDR3 in DNA: TGCGCCAGCAGCCATCGGACTAGCGGGGGGGCCGGGGAGACCCAGTACTTC. It codes for CASSHRTSGGAGETQYF.

Only one count was recorded for this clone. This chain uses TRBV2 with TRBJ2-3; 10 positions agree with TRBD2. The germline V gene has CDR1 SNHLY and CDR2 FYNNEI. CDR3 length: 19 residues. After removal of 0 bases from V and 2 bases from J, the junction contained 11 bases not matched to a gene. The CDR3 is CASSEALASGSRDTDTQYF. CDR3 DNA sequence: TGTGCCAGCAGTGAAGCTTTGGCTAGCGGGAGCAGGGACACAGATACGCAGTATTTT.

This rearrangement joins TRBV19 to TRBJ1-1; D gene uncertain. The CDR3 contains 12 residues. The V end was cut by 6 bases, the J end by 1 base, with 6 bases between. Germline V gene data show CDR1 as LNHDA and CDR2 as SQIVND (reference sequence). CDR3 in amino acids: CASRWGNTEAFF. CDR3 DNA: TGTGCCAGTAGATGGGGGAACACTGAAGCTTTCTTT.

The J gene is TRBJ2-7, the V gene TRBV2; possible D gene TRBD2, 5 bases. This CDR3 has 12 amino acids. CDR1 and CDR2 from the germline V gene are SNHLY and FYNNEI. V lost 7 bases to trimming and J lost 7 bases, with 14 bases between them. The DNA for the CDR3 is TGTGCCAGCAACTTATACGGAGGAGAGCAGTACTTC. This sequence encodes CASNLYGGEQYF. The variable domain in full, with the rest retrieved from reference TRBV2 and TRBJ2-7, is EPEVTQTPSHQVTQMGQEVILRCVPISNHLYFYWYRQILGQKVEFLVSFYNNEISEKSEIFDDQFSVERPDGSNFTLKIRSTKLEDSAMYFCASNLYGGEQYFGPGTRLTVT.

This clone was seen only once. V usage is TRBV5-1 and J usage is TRBJ1-6; no definite D call. Germline CDR1 reads SGHRS; CDR2 reads YFSETQ. Between the trimmed V and J ends, which lost 0 bases and 5 bases, there was a span of 12 bases. This CDR3 is built from 16 residues. The CDR3 loop is CASSLGPGVNNSPLHF. CDR3 DNA: TGCGCCAGCAGCTTGGGGCCCGGGGTCAATAATTCACCCCTCCACTTT.

The V call is TRBV5-1, the J call TRBJ2-5; D ambiguous. The CDR3 has 13 amino acids. Trimming took off 0 bases at V and 7 bases at J, with 10 bases between the two ends. In germline, CDR1 is SGHRS, CDR2 YFSETQ. The CDR3 sequence is CASSLDPAGTQYF. The CDR3 DNA reads as TGCGCCAGCAGCTTGGACCCCGCAGGGACCCAGTACTTC. The whole variable domain, filled in from reference TRBV5-1 and TRBJ2-5, reads KAGVTQTPRYLIKTRGQQVTLSCSPISGHRSVSWYQQTPGQGLQFLFEYFSETQRNKGNFPGRFSGRQFSNSRSEMNVSTLELGDSALYLCASSLDPAGTQYFGPGTRLLVL.

The J gene is TRBJ2-1, the V gene TRBV7-2; 9 bases map to TRBD2. Losses at the gene ends were 2 bases for V and 10 bases for J; bases not matched to a gene: 3. The CDR3 sequence is 13 residues long. CDR1 is SGHTA and CDR2 is FQGNSA in the germline V gene. The CDR3 here is CASSLLSGREQFF. The CDR3 DNA is TGTGCCAGCAGCTTATTGAGCGGGAGGGAGCAGTTCTTC.